Below are 21 T cell receptor beta chains sequenced from a single sample in a study of shared clonotypes between healthy human individuals. Profiling relied on immunoSEQ multiplex PCR, and the TCRdb table lists in-frame clones only, not all of them. The repertoire includes approximately 460,000 clones, approximately 71% of them detected once, and 12% sits in the top ten. The sequencing input was PBMCs. These receptors all come from a woman aged 35 to 49 in good health. Some clones in this sample may be carry-over from other donors' samples.

The rearrangement links TRBV18 to TRBJ1-1; maybe TRBD1 (5 bases). Per germline, CDR1 KGHSH and CDR2 LQKENI. V lost 6 bases and J 1 base, leaving 9 bases between the germline ends. The CDR3 sequence is 13 residues long. The CDR3 DNA reads as TGTGCCAGCTCGGCACAGGCGAACACTGAAGCTTTCTTT. Its translation is CASSAQANTEAFF.

The chain links TRBV27 to TRBJ2-7, with 11 positions matching TRBD2. Germline values: CDR1 MNHEY, CDR2 SMNVEV (reference sequence). V shed 7 bases, J shed 4 bases, and the junction held 9 bases outside the gene matches. This CDR3 region has 15 residues. The CDR3 is CASTPTSGRTYEQYF. CDR3 coding DNA: TGTGCCAGCACTCCCACTAGCGGGAGAACATACGAGCAGTACTTC.

About this clone: A much more abundant neighbour one base away suggests this may be a read error. The chain links TRBV27 to TRBJ2-3; no clear D. The CDR3 is 17 residues long. V was trimmed by 0 bases and J by 0 bases, leaving 13 bases between them. Germline V gene lookup returns CDR1 MNHEY and CDR2 SMNVEV (reference sequence). This CDR3 reads CASSLSRWAPSTDTQYF. DNA of the CDR3: TGTGCCAGCAGTTTATCGAGGTGGGCCCCTAGCACAGATACGCAGTATTTT.

This clone was recorded only once. The gene calls are TRBV6-5 and TRBJ2-1, with 10 bases fitting TRBD2. V lost 6 bases to trimming and J lost 7 bases; unmatched junction nucleotides: 9. The germline V gene has CDR1 MNHEY and CDR2 SVGAGI. This CDR3 comprises 15 residues. The CDR3 DNA follows: TGTGCCAGCAGCTCCAGCGGGAGGGCCCGAAATGAGCAGTTCTTC. Residues: CASSSSGRARNEQFF.

This sequence joins TRBV25-1 and TRBJ1-3, with D unresolved. V shed 6 bases and J shed 0 bases, with 15 bases lying between them. CDR1 MGHDK and CDR2 SYGVNS come from the germline V gene. The CDR3 contains 16 residues. CDR3 residues: CASSLPGSTSGNTIYF. The CDR3 coding sequence is TGTGCCAGCAGCCTACCGGGTTCCACCTCTGGAAACACCATATATTTT.

This clone was counted a single time. Germline is not matched at one junction end, which may reflect a read error. The chain's CDR3 is CAASGPETGRNEQFF. The DNA for the CDR3 is TGTGCCGCCAGCGGACCAGAGACAGGGAGGAATGAGCAGTTCTTC. V usage is TRBV15 and J usage is TRBJ2-1, with D maybe TRBD1 (7 bases). Germline V gives CDR1 LNHNV, CDR2 YYDKDF (reference sequence). The length of the CDR3 is 15 residues.

In regard to this clone: A single base separates this from a much larger clone, so it may be a read error. V gene TRBV9 combines with J gene TRBJ1-1, with TRBD1 identical over 7 bases. The CDR3 is 13 residues long. Germline values: CDR1 SGDLS, CDR2 YYNGEE. The V gene end was trimmed by 3 bases and the J gene end by 4 bases; junction bases not matched to a gene: 3. The CDR3 loop is CASSGAGGTEAFF. Written as DNA, the CDR3 is TGTGCCAGCAGCGGAGCAGGGGGCACTGAAGCTTTCTTT.

The V and J genes are TRBV30 and TRBJ1-1; D gene uncertain. Trimming took off 2 bases at V and 10 bases at J, with 14 bases between the two ends. The germline CDR1 and CDR2 sequences are GTSNPN and SVGIG (reference sequence). The CDR3 spans 12 residues. In DNA, the CDR3 is TGTGCCTGGAGTCAACCGGGATATATAGCTTTCTTT. Its protein product is CAWSQPGYIAFF.

The chain recombines TRBV11-2 with TRBJ1-4; D gene uncertain. In germline, CDR1 is SGHAT, CDR2 FQNNGV. This CDR3 comprises 15 residues. V lost 8 bases to trimming and J lost 2 bases, with 15 bases between them. Written as DNA, the CDR3 is TGTGCCAGCTCAGACCTTTTGGGTACTAATGAAAAACTGTTTTTT. Amino acids: CASSDLLGTNEKLFF. The variable domain in full, with the rest retrieved from reference TRBV11-2 and TRBJ1-4, is EAGVAQSPRYKIIEKRQSVAFWCNPISGHATLYWYQQILGQGPKLLIQFQNNGVVDDSQLPKDRFSAERLKGVDSTLKIQPAKLEDSAVYLCASSDLLGTNEKLFFGSGTQLSVL.

This clone occurred many times. The V call is TRBV23-1, the J call TRBJ1-2; D is unclear. TRBV23-1 carries the ORF label, with uncertain function. CDR3 length equals 14 residues. Trimming took off 2 bases at V and 4 bases at J, with 11 bases between the two ends. CDR3 coding DNA: TGCGCCAGCAGTCAAACGAACATAAGCTATGGCTACACCTTC. Encoded protein: CASSQTNISYGYTF.

There are a few counts of this clone. The J gene is TRBJ1-2, the V gene TRBV10-3; tentatively, D is TRBD1 (6 bases). In germline, CDR1 is ENHRY, CDR2 SYGVKD. This CDR3 contains 13 residues. Trimming took 7 bases from V and 6 from J, leaving 15 bases between them. The CDR3 is CAITQGMEDGYTF. The CDR3 nucleotides read TGTGCCATCACTCAGGGGATGGAAGATGGCTACACCTTC.

Comments on this clone: It is likely a read error: a sequence one base away is far more abundant. Other DNA sequences from this sample encode an identical CDR3 as well. The genes are TRBV28 and TRBJ1-5, with D possibly matching TRBD1 (5 bases). The CDR3 is made up of 15 amino acids. V was cut by 5 bases and J by 5 bases, with 16 bases left in between. The germline gives CDR1 MDHEN, CDR2 SYDVKM. CDR3 region: CASSLGGVGDQPQHF. The DNA for the CDR3 is TGTGCCAGCAGTCTAGGCGGCGTGGGGGATCAGCCCCAGCATTTT.

This chain links TRBV28 with TRBJ2-7; the match to TRBD2 covers 11 bases. CDR1 MDHEN and CDR2 SYDVKM come from the germline V gene. The CDR3 extends over 16 amino acids. With V trimmed by 9 bases and J by 0 bases, 10 bases remained unmatched. The CDR3 DNA follows: TGTGCCAGTCAGGCTAGCGGGAGGCGAAGCTCCTACGAGCAGTACTTC. Amino acid sequence: CASQASGRRSSYEQYF.

The table lists this clone with a count of one. The chain couples TRBV2 to TRBJ2-7; weak D call: TRBD2 (5 bases). The CDR3 runs 14 residues. Trimming removed 3 bases at V and 2 bases at J, with 11 bases between. CDR1 is SNHLY and CDR2 is FYNNEI in the germline V gene. The CDR3 is CASSEQRITYEQYF. Here the CDR3 DNA reads TGTGCCAGCAGTGAGCAGCGGATTACCTACGAGCAGTACTTC.

This clone has more than one count but fewer than ten. The J gene is TRBJ2-3, the V gene TRBV10-3, with 8 bases identical to TRBD2. The CDR3 is made up of 16 amino acids. Germline V gene sequence: CDR1 ENHRY, CDR2 SYGVKD. Trimming at V came to 0 bases and at J to 5 bases, leaving 7 bases not matched to a gene. The CDR3 nucleotides are TGTGCCATCAGTGAGTCGACGGGAGGGCCGAGAGATACGCAGTATTTT. Its protein product is CAISESTGGPRDTQYF.

V and J are TRBV5-1 and TRBJ2-5; TRBD1 matches 8 bases. The CDR3 runs to 14 residues. The germline V gene has CDR1 SGHRS and CDR2 YFSETQ. V shed 4 bases, J shed 5 bases, and the junction held 7 bases outside the gene matches. The CDR3 region has the DNA TGCGCCAGCAGCACTCAGGGGGCCCAGGAGACCCAGTACTTC. It is translated as CASSTQGAQETQYF.

On this clone itself: Other DNA variants within this sample encode the same CDR3. The CDR3 DNA reads as TGTGCCAGCAGTTTTTCGGGTTTTGAAAAACTGTTTTTT. This sequence encodes CASSFSGFEKLFF. The chain uses TRBV27 and TRBJ1-4; D uncertain. CDR1 is MNHEY, CDR2 SMNVEV, per germline (reference sequence). V shed 3 bases and J shed 7 bases, with 9 bases lying between them. The CDR3 totals 13 residues.

This clone has only a few counts. The chain recombines TRBV5-1 with TRBJ1-1; 9 positions agree with TRBD1. This CDR3 has 14 residues. The germline V gene has CDR1 SGHRS and CDR2 YFSETQ. Trimming cost V 5 bases and J 7 bases; bases outside gene matches: 9. The DNA for the CDR3 is TGCGCCAGCAGGTCACTTACAGGGGGCATTGAAGCTTTCTTT. Translated, it gives CASRSLTGGIEAFF.

This sequence joins TRBV30 and TRBJ1-5, with D perhaps matching TRBD1 (5 bases). Trimming cost V 5 bases and J 4 bases, with 9 bases left between them. CDR1 is GTSNPN, CDR2 SVGIG, per germline (reference sequence). The CDR3 has 12 residues. The CDR3 nucleotides read TGTGCCTGGTCAGGGAAGAATCAGCCCCAGCATTTT. Amino acid sequence: CAWSGKNQPQHF.

This chain connects TRBV19 to TRBJ2-1; 11 bases map to TRBD1. Germline lookup yields CDR1 LNHDA and CDR2 SQIVND (reference sequence). With V trimmed by 0 bases and J by 3 bases, 1 base remained unmatched. The CDR3 contains 16 residues. Written as DNA, the CDR3 is TGTGCCAGTAGTATAGAGGGGACAGGGGGCTACAATGAGCAGTTCTTC. This codes for CASSIEGTGGYNEQFF.

This clone was detected only once. The chain recombines TRBV5-1 with TRBJ2-7, with 8 bases fitting TRBD1. Looked up from germline, CDR1 is SGHRS and CDR2 is YFSETQ. V was clipped by 0 bases and J by 1 base; unmatched bases: 3. The CDR3 loop spans 15 amino acids. The CDR3 sequence: CASSLGTGLSYEQYF. The CDR3 bases are TGCGCCAGCAGCTTGGGGACAGGGTTGTCCTACGAGCAGTACTTC. Drawing the rest from reference TRBV5-1 and TRBJ2-7, the complete variable domain is KAGVTQTPRYLIKTRGQQVTLSCSPISGHRSVSWYQQTPGQGLQFLFEYFSETQRNKGNFPGRFSGRQFSNSRSEMNVSTLELGDSALYLCASSLGTGLSYEQYFGPGTRLTVT.